Included here is one T cell receptor (beta chain) sequence, with context. Germline CDR1 SQVTM, CDR2 ANQGSEA. There are 14 residues in the CDR3. V dropped 3 bases and J dropped 3; count of bases not matched to a gene: 7. This entry comes from a study of OX40 agonist ivuxolimab in advanced cancers. Study as a whole: Patients' therapy was ivuxolimab, an antibody that acts as an agonist of OX40 (CD134). Partial responses were achieved by three patients: one hepatocellular carcinoma, two cutaneous melanoma.

TCRdb keeps only in-frame clones here, not all; method: immunoSEQ multiplex PCR. The sample records some 60,000 clones, approximately 90% being singletons. The origin of this receptor is an adult with an advanced solid tumor such as melanoma, head and neck, liver or kidney cancer. The material sequenced was CD4+ or CD8+ T cells sorted from blood, taken in a trial of the OX40 agonist ivuxolimab. The chain uses TRBV29-1 and TRBJ1-1; TRBD1 aligns across 7 bases. Here the CDR3 reads CSVDRQGLDTEAFF. CDR3 in DNA: TGCAGCGTTGACCGACAGGGATTGGACACTGAAGCTTTCTTT.